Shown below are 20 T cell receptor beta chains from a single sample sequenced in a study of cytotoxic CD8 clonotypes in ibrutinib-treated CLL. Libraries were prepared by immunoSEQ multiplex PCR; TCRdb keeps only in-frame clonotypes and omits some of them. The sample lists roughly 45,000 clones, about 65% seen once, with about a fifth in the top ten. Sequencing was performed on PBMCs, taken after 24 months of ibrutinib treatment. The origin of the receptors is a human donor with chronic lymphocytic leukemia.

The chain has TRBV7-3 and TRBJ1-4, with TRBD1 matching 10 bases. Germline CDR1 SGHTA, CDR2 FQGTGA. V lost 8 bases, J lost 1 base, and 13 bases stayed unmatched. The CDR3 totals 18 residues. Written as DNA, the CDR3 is TGTGCCAGCCTTAGTACGGGGACAGGGGACGTAACTAATGAAAAACTGTTTTTT. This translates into CASLSTGTGDVTNEKLFF. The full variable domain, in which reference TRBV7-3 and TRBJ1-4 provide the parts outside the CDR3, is GAGVSQTPSNKVTEKGKYVELRCDPISGHTALYWYRQSLGQGPEFLIYFQGTGAADDSGLPNDRFFAVRPEGSVSTLKIQRTERGDSAVYLCASLSTGTGDVTNEKLFFGSGTQLSVL.

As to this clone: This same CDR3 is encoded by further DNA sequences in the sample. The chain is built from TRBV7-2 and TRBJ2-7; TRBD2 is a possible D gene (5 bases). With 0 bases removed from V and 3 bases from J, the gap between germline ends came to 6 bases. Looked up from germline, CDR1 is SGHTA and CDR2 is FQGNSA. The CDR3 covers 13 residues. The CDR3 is CASSLAGIYEQYF. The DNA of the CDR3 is TGTGCCAGCAGCTTAGCCGGGATCTACGAGCAGTACTTC.

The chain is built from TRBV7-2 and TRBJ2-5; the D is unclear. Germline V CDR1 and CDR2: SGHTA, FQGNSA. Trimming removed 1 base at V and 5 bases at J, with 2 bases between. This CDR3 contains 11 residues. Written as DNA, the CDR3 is TGTGCCAGCAGCTTAGTGGAGACCCAGTACTTC. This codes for CASSLVETQYF. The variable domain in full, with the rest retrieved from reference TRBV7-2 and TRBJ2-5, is GAGVSQSPSNKVTEKGKDVELRCDPISGHTALYWYRQSLGQGLEFLIYFQGNSAPDKSGLPSDRFSAERTGGSVSTLTIQRTQQEDSAVYLCASSLVETQYFGPGTRLLVL.

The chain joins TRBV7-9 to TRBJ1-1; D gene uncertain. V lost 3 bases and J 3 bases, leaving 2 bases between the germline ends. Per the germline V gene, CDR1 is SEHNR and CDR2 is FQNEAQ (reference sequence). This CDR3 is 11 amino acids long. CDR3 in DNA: TGTGCCAGCAGCTTGGACACTGAAGCTTTCTTT. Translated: CASSLDTEAFF.

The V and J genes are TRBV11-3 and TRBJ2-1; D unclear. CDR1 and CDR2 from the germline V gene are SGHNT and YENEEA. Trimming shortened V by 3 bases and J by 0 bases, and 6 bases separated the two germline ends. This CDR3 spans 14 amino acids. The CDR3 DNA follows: TGTGCCAGCAGCTTTGACGGCTCCTACAATGAGCAGTTCTTC. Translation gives CASSFDGSYNEQFF.

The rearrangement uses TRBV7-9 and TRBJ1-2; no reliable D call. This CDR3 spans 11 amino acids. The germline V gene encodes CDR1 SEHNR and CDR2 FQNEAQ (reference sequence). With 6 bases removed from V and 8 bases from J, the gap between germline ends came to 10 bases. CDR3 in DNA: TGTGCCAGCAGTTCCCGAATCGGCTACACCTTC. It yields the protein CASSSRIGYTF.

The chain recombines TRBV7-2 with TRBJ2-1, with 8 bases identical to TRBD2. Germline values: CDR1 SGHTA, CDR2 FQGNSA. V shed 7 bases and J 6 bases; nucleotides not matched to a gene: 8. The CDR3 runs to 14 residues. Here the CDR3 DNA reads TGTGCCAGCAACACGGGGGGGCTTAGCAATGAGCAGTTCTTC. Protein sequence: CASNTGGLSNEQFF.

The CDR3: CASRLTGGKANTEAFF. The CDR3, as DNA: TGTGCCAGCAGGTTGACAGGGGGGAAGGCGAACACTGAAGCTTTCTTT. This chain joins TRBV4-2 and TRBJ1-1; 9 bases are a match to TRBD1. Germline V lookup: CDR1 LGHNA, CDR2 YNFKEQ. V was clipped by 6 bases and J by 1 base; unmatched bases: 9. The length of the CDR3 is 16 residues.

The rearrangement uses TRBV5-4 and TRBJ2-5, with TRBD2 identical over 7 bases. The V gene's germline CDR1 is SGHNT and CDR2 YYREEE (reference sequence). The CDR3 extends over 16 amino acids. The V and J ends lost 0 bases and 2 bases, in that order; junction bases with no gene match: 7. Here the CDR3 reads CASSLVAGGGQETQYF. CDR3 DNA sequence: TGTGCCAGCAGCTTGGTCGCCGGGGGAGGGCAAGAGACCCAGTACTTC.

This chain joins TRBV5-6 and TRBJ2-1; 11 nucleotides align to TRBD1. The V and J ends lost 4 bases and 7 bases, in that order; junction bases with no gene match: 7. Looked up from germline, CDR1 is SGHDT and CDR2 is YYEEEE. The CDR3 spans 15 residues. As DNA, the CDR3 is TGTGCCAGCAGCGAGGACAGGGGGCTCTGGAATGAGCAGTTCTTC. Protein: CASSEDRGLWNEQFF. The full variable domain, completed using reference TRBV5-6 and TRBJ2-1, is DAGVTQSPTHLIKTRGQQVTLRCSPKSGHDTVSWYQQALGQGPQFIFQYYEEEERQRGNFPDRFSGHQFPNYSSELNVNALLLGDSALYLCASSEDRGLWNEQFFGPGTRLTVL.

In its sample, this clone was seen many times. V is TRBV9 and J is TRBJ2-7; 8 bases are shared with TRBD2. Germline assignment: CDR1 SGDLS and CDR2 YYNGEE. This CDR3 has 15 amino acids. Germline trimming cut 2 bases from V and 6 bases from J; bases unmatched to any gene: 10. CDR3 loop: CASSVGGASRSEQYF. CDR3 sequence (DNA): TGTGCCAGCAGCGTCGGGGGGGCTAGCAGGAGCGAGCAGTACTTC.

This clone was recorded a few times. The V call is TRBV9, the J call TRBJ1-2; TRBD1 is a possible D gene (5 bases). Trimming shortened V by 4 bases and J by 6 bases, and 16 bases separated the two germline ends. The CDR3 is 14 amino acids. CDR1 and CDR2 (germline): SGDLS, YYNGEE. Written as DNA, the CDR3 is TGTGCCAGCAGCCCTTCCCAGGGAACCCATGGCTACACCTTC. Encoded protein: CASSPSQGTHGYTF. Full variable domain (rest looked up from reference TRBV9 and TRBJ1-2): DSGVTQTPKHLITATGQRVTLRCSPRSGDLSVYWYQQSLDQGLQFLIQYYNGEERAKGNILERFSAQQFPDLHSELNLSSLELGDSALYFCASSPSQGTHGYTFGSGTRLTVV.

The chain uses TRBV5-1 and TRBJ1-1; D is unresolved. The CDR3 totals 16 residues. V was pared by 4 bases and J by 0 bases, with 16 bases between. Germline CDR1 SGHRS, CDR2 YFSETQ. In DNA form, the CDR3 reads TGCGCCAGCAGCGTTGGCTCCACCCTTCTGAACACTGAAGCTTTCTTT. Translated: CASSVGSTLLNTEAFF.

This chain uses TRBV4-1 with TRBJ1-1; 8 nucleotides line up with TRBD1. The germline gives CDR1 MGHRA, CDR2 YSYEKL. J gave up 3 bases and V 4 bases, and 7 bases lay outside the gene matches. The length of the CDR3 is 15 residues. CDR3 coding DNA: TGCGCCAGCAGCCGGATGCAGGGGGCGGACACTGAAGCTTTCTTT. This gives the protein CASSRMQGADTEAFF.

The CDR3 loop reads CASRLRGRTEAFF. The CDR3 DNA is TGTGCCAGTAGGCTCAGGGGTCGCACTGAAGCTTTCTTT. The chain uses TRBV19 and TRBJ1-1; D is possibly TRBD1 (6 bases). The CDR3 is made up of 13 amino acids. The germline CDR1 and CDR2 sequences are LNHDA and SQIVND (reference sequence). With 6 bases removed from V and 4 bases from J, the gap between germline ends came to 12 bases.

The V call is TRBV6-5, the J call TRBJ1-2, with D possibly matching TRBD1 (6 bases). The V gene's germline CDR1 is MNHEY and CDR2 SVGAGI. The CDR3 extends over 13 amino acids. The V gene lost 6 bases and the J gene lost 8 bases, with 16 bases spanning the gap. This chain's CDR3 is CASRNDRRRGYTF. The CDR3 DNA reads TGTGCCAGCAGAAACGACAGGAGACGGGGCTACACCTTC.

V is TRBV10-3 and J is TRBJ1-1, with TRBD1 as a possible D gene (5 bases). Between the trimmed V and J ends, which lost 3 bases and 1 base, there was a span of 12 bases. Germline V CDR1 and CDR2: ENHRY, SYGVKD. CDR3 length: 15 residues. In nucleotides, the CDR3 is TGTGCCATCAGTGATCCTGGCAGGGAGAACACTGAAGCTTTCTTT. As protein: CAISDPGRENTEAFF.

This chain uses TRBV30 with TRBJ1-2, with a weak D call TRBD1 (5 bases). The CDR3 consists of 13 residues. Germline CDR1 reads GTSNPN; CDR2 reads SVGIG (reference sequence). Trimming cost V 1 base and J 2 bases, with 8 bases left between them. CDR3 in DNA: TGTGCCTGGAGTGGGCAGGGAAACTATGGCTACACCTTC. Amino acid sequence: CAWSGQGNYGYTF.

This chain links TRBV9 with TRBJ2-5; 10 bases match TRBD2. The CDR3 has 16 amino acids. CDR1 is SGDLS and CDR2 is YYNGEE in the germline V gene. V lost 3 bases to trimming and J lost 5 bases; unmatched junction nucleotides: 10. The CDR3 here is CASSDSSGSSWETQYF. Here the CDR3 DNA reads TGTGCCAGCAGCGACTCTAGCGGGAGTAGTTGGGAGACCCAGTACTTC.

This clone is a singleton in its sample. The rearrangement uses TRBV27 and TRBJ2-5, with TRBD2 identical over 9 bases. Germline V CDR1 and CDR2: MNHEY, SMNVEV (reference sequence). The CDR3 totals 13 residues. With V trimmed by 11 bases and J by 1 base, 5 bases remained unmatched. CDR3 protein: CAAGGRAQETQYF. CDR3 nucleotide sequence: TGTGCCGCTGGCGGGAGGGCCCAAGAGACCCAGTACTTC.